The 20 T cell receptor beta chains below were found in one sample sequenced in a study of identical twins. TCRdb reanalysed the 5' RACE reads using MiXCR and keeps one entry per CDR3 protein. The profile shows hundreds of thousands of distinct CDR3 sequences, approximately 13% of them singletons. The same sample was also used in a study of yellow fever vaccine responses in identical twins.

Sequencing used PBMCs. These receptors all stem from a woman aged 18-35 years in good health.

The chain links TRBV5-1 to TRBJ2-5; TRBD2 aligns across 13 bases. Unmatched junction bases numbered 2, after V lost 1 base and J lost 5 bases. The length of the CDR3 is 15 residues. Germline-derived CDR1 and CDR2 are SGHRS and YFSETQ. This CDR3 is CASSLTSGRAETQYF. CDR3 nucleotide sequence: TGCGCCAGCAGCTTGACTAGCGGGAGGGCGGAGACCCAGTACTTC.

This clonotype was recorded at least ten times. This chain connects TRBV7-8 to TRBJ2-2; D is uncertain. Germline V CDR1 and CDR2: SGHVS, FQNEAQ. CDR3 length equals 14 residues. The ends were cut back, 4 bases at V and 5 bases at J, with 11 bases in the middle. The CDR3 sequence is CASSSPPGTGELFF. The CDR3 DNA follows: TGTGCCAGCAGCTCACCACCCGGGACCGGGGAGCTGTTTTTT. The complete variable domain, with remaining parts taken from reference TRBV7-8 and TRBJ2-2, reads GAGVSQSPRYKVAKRGQDVALRCDPISGHVSLFWYQQALGQGPEFLTYFQNEAQLDKSGLPSDRFFAERPEGSVSTLKIQRTQQEDSAVYLCASSSPPGTGELFFGEGSRLTVL.

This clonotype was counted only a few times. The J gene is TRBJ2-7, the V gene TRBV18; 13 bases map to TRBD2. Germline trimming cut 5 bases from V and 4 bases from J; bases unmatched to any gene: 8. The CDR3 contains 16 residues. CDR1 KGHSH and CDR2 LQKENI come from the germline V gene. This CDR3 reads CASSSGLAGASYEQYF. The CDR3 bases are TGTGCCAGCTCATCCGGACTAGCGGGAGCATCATACGAGCAGTACTTC. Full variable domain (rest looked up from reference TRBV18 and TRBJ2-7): NAGVMQNPRHLVRRRGQEARLRCSPMKGHSHVYWYRQLPEEGLKFMVYLQKENIIDESGMPKERFSAEFPKEGPSILRIQQVVRGDSAAYFCASSSGLAGASYEQYFGPGTRLTVT.

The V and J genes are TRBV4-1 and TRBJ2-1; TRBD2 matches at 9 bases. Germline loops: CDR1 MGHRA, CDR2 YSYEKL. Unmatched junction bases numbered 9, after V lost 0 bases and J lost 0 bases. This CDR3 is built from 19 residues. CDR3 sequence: CASSQEGLAGLYSYNEQFF. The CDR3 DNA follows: TGCGCCAGCAGCCAAGAGGGGCTAGCGGGACTTTACTCCTACAATGAGCAGTTCTTC.

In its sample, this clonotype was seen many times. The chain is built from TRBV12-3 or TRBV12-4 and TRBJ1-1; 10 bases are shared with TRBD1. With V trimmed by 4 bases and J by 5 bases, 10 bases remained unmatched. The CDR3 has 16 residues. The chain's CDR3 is CASSSTTGQGVTEAFF. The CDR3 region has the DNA TGTGCCAGCAGTTCCACTACCGGACAGGGGGTGACTGAAGCTTTCTTT.

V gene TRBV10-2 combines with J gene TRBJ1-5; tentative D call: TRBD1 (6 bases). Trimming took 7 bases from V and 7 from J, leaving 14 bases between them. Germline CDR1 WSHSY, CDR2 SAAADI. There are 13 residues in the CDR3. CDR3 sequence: CASTDGGGQPQHF. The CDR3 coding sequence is TGCGCCAGCACGGACGGGGGCGGGCAGCCCCAGCATTTT.

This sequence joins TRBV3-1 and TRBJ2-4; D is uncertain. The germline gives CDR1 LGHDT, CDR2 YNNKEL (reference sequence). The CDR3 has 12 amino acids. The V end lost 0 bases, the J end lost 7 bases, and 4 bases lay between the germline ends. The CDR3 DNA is TGTGCCAGCAGCCAAGATTCTAACATTCAGTACTTC. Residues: CASSQDSNIQYF.

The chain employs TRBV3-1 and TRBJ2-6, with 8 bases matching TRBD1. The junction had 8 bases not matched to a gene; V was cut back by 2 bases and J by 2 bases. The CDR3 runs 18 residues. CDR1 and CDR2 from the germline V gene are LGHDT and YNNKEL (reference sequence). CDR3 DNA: TGTGCCAGCAGCCAAATTGTCCAGGGGGCGCCTGGGGCCAACGTCCTGACTTTC. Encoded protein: CASSQIVQGAPGANVLTF.

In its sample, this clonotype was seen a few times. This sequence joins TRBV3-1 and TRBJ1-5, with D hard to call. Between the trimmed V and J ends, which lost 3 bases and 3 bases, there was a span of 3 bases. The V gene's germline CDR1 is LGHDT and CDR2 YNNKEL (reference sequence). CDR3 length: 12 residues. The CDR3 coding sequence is TGTGCCAGCAGCCATACCAATCAGCCCCAGCATTTT. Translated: CASSHTNQPQHF.

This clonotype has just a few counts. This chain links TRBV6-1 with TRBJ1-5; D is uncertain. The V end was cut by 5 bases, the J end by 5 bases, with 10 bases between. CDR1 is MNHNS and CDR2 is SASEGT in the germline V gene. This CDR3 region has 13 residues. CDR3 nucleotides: TGTGCCAGCAGTCAAATTAAATATCAGCCCCAGCATTTT. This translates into CASSQIKYQPQHF.

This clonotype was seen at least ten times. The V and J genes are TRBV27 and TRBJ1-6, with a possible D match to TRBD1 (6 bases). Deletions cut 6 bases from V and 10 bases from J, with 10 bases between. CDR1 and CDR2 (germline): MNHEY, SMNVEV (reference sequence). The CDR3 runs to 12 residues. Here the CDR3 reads CASSQGGSPLHF. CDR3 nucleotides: TGTGCCAGCAGCCAAGGGGGATCACCCCTCCACTTT.

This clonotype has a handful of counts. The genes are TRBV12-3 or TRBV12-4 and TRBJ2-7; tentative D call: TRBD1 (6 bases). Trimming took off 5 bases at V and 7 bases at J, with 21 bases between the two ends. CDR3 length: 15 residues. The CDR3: CASSPGYRALNEQYV. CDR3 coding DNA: TGTGCCAGCAGTCCCGGGTACAGGGCCCTCAATGAGCAGTACGTC.

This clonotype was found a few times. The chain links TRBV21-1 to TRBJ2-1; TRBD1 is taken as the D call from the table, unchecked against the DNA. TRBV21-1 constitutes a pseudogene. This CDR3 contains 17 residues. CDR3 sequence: CASSKARGGPPNNEQFF. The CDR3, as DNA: TGTGCCAGCAGCAAAGCTCGAGGGGGGCCACCAAACAATGAGCAGTTCTTC.

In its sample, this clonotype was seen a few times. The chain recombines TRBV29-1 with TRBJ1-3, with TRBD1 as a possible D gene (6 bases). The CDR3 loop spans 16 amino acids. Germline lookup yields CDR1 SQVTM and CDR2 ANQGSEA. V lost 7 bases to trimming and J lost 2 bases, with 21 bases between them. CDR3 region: CSAKLQGRRTGNTIYF. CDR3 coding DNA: TGCAGCGCAAAACTACAGGGCCGGCGTACTGGAAACACCATATATTTT.

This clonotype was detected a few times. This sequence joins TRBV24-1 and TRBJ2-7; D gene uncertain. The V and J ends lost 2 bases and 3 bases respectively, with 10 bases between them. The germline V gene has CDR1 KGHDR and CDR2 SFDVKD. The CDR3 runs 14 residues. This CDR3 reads CATSDSPHVYEQYF. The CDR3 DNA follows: TGTGCCACCAGTGATTCCCCGCATGTCTACGAGCAGTACTTC.

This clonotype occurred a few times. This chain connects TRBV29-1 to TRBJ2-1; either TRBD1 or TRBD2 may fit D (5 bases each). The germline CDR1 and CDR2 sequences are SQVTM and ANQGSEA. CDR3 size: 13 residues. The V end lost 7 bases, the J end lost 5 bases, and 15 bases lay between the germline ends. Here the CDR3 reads CSGGRPGNNEQFF. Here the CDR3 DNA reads TGCAGCGGGGGCAGGCCGGGGAACAATGAGCAGTTCTTC.

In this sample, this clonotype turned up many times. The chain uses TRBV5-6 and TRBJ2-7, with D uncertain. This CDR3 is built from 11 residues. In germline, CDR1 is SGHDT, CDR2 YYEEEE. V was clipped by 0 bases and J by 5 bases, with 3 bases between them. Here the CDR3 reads CASSLGHEQYV. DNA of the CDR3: TGTGCCAGCAGCTTGGGCCACGAGCAGTACGTC.

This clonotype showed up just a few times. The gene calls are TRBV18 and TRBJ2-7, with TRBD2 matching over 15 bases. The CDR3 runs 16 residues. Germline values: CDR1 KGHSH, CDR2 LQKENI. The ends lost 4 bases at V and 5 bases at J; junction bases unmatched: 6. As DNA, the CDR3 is TGTGCCAGCTCACACCCCGGGACTAGCGGGAGGAACGAGCAGTACTTC. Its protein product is CASSHPGTSGRNEQYF.

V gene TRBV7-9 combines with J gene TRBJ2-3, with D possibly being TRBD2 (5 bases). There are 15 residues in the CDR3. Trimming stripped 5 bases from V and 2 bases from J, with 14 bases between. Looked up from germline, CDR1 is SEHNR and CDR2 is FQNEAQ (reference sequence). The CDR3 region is CASSPIGEITDTQYF. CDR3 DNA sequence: TGTGCCAGCAGCCCAATCGGGGAAATCACAGATACGCAGTATTTT.

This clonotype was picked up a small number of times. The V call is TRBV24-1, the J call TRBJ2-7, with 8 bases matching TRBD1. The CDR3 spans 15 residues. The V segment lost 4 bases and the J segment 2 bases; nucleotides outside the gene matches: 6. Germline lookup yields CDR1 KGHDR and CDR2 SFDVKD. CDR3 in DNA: TGTGCCACCAGTGACTCTGGGACAGGCACCTACGAGCAGTACTTC. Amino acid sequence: CATSDSGTGTYEQYF.